Below, 8 T cell receptor beta chains from the same sample are listed, as sequenced in a study of cytomegalovirus exposure and HLA in healthy donors. The protocol was immunoSEQ multiplex PCR, while the TCRdb copy is restricted to in-frame clones and leaves out a portion. The table has roughly 62,000 clones, 85% to 95% seen once. The sample comprised PBMCs. These receptors were taken from a man aged 18 to 30 in good health and CMV-seronegative.

The chain links TRBV6-6 to TRBJ2-2; 8 bases are a match to TRBD1. The CDR3 contains 15 residues. The junction had 4 bases not matched to a gene; V was cut back by 4 bases and J by 3 bases. CDR1 MNHNY and CDR2 SVGAGI come from the germline V gene (reference sequence). The CDR3: CASSFQGAYTGELFF. DNA of the CDR3: TGTGCCAGCAGTTTTCAGGGGGCGTACACCGGGGAGCTGTTTTTT.

The V and J genes are TRBV27 and TRBJ2-7; D uncertain. The CDR3 loop spans 13 amino acids. Germline V lookup: CDR1 MNHEY, CDR2 SMNVEV (reference sequence). V gave up 7 bases and J gave up 0 bases, with 10 bases separating them. The CDR3 protein is CASKSDSSYEQYF. In DNA form, the CDR3 reads TGTGCCAGCAAATCTGATAGCTCCTACGAGCAGTACTTC.

The V and J genes are TRBV15 and TRBJ2-2; weak D call: TRBD2 (5 bases). From germline, CDR1 is LNHNV and CDR2 YYDKDF (reference sequence). CDR3 length: 16 residues. V lost 5 bases to trimming and J lost 0 bases, with 13 bases between them. The CDR3 DNA reads TGTGCCACCAGCTCTAGCAGGTTCGCGAACACCGGGGAGCTGTTTTTT. The encoded protein is CATSSSRFANTGELFF.

The chain couples TRBV7-2 to TRBJ2-3; 9 bases agree with TRBD2. J lost 7 bases, V lost 1 base, and 6 bases had no gene match. The germline CDR1 and CDR2 sequences are SGHTA and FQGNSA. The CDR3 loop spans 15 amino acids. The CDR3 protein is CASSLDSGRTNTQYF. The CDR3 coding sequence is TGTGCCAGCAGCTTAGACAGCGGGAGGACGAATACGCAGTATTTT.

The CDR3 is CASSVDWNQETQYF. The CDR3 DNA reads as TGTGCCAGCAGTGTGGACTGGAACCAAGAGACCCAGTACTTC. The V call is TRBV25-1, the J call TRBJ2-5; D is perhaps TRBD2 (5 bases). With 4 bases removed from V and 0 bases from J, the gap between germline ends came to 9 bases. The V gene's germline CDR1 is MGHDK and CDR2 SYGVNS. The CDR3 sequence is 14 residues long.

The V and J genes are TRBV9 and TRBJ2-1; a possible D gene is TRBD2 (6 bases). From germline, CDR1 is SGDLS and CDR2 YYNGEE. The CDR3 is made up of 15 amino acids. Trimming left V 4 bases short and J 4 bases short, with 15 bases between. The CDR3 bases are TGTGCCAGCAGCCCTACCGGGACTCAATACAATGAGCAGTTCTTC. Translation: CASSPTGTQYNEQFF. Full variable domain (remainder filled in from reference TRBV9 and TRBJ2-1): DSGVTQTPKHLITATGQRVTLRCSPRSGDLSVYWYQQSLDQGLQFLIQYYNGEERAKGNILERFSAQQFPDLHSELNLSSLELGDSALYFCASSPTGTQYNEQFFGPGTRLTVL.

The CDR3 protein is CSARERGAFF. The CDR3 region has the DNA TGCAGTGCTAGAGAAAGGGGAGCTTTCTTT. The chain uses TRBV20-1 and TRBJ1-1; D perhaps matches TRBD1 (5 bases). Germline V CDR1 and CDR2: DFQATT, SNEGSKA (reference sequence). The CDR3 contains 10 residues. With 0 bases removed from V and 10 bases from J, the gap between germline ends came to 6 bases.

This chain uses TRBV11-2 with TRBJ2-7, with 9 nucleotides matching TRBD2. Germline V CDR1 and CDR2: SGHAT, FQNNGV. After removal of 6 bases from V and 1 base from J, the junction contained 7 bases not matched to a gene. This CDR3 region has 15 residues. The CDR3 is CASSVTSGSSYEQYF. For the CDR3, the DNA is TGTGCCAGCAGTGTGACTAGCGGCTCATCCTACGAGCAGTACTTC.